This T cell receptor (beta chain) was identified in a study of blood T cell repertoires in COVID-19. The CDR3 loop spans 15 amino acids. V dropped 4 bases and J dropped 0 bases, with 12 bases sitting between them. Germline V gene lookup returns CDR1 SGHKS and CDR2 YYEKEE (reference sequence). Under the authors' procedure: Amplification of reference gene primers provided the estimated nucleated cell counts. This table comes from immunoSEQ multiplex PCR, and its TCRdb copy is limited to in-frame clones, with some not included. The DNA was the basis for D and trimming; V, J and clone size are from that table. The table lists around 200,000 clones, over 75% of them singletons.

The sequenced sample consisted of peripheral blood. This clonotype originated in a human donor with active or convalescent COVID-19. The donor label of this sample is uncertain. The J gene is TRBJ2-3, the V gene TRBV5-5; no firm D call. The CDR3 protein is CASSIGSGSTDTQYF. The CDR3 DNA reads TGTGCCAGCAGCATCGGTTCGGGTAGCACAGATACGCAGTATTTT. Supplemented by reference TRBV5-5 and TRBJ2-3, the full variable domain reads DAGVTQSPTHLIKTRGQQVTLRCSPISGHKSVSWYQQVLGQGPQFIFQYYEKEERGRGNFPDRFSARQFPNYSSELNVNALLLGDSALYLCASSIGSGSTDTQYFGPGTRLTVL.